These 25 T cell receptor beta chains originate from one sample sequenced in a study of T-cell reconstitution after alpha-beta-depleted transplantation in children. The TCRbeta library was prepared with unique molecular identifiers. TCRdb itself ran the PCR reads through MiXCR, one entry per CDR3 protein. The sample lists nearly 400,000 distinct CDR3 sequences; approximately 20% were seen once. The sequenced sample was PBMCs from the stem cell graft donor, obtained from the stem cell graft. Every receptor here comes from a human donor who donated a stem cell graft to a child with acute myeloid leukemia.

This clonotype occurred many times. The chain combines TRBV27 with TRBJ2-7; TRBD2 matches at 10 bases. The CDR3 runs 14 residues. V gave up 3 bases and J gave up 3 bases; unmatched junction bases: 2. Germline V CDR1 and CDR2: MNHEY, SMNVEV (reference sequence). The CDR3 DNA reads as TGTGCCAGCAGTTTTAGCGGGAGGAGCTACGAGCAGTACTTC. Its translation is CASSFSGRSYEQYF.

This clonotype has more than one count but fewer than ten. The chain uses TRBV15 and TRBJ2-4; D may be TRBD1 or TRBD2 (5 bases each). The length of the CDR3 is 19 residues. Germline CDR1 LNHNV, CDR2 YYDKDF (reference sequence). Trimming took 7 bases from V and 0 from J, leaving 25 bases between them. CDR3 sequence: CATTTGEGRGSIAKNIQYF. In nucleotides, the CDR3 is TGTGCCACCACTACAGGCGAGGGACGGGGATCTATAGCCAAAAACATTCAGTACTTC.

The chain has TRBV12-3 or TRBV12-4 and TRBJ2-7; D tentatively reads TRBD1 or TRBD2 (6 bases each). Trimming took off 5 bases at V and 0 bases at J, with 20 bases between the two ends. CDR3 length: 17 residues. This CDR3 reads CASSPRVGGRISYEQYF. CDR3 bases: TGTGCCAGCAGTCCTAGGGTCGGGGGCCGAATCTCCTACGAGCAGTACTTC.

This clonotype was recorded at least ten times. V and J are TRBV15 and TRBJ1-1, with a tentative D call TRBD1 (5 bases). Trimming pared 5 bases from V and 8 bases from J, leaving 18 bases between. This CDR3 comprises 14 residues. The V gene's germline CDR1 is LNHNV and CDR2 YYDKDF (reference sequence). The CDR3 bases are TGTGCCACCAGCTCGGACCCGGGGACGGGCGAAGCTTTCTTT. Translation: CATSSDPGTGEAFF. The entire variable domain, with the rest obtained from reference TRBV15 and TRBJ1-1, is as follows: DAMVIQNPRYQVTQFGKPVTLSCSQTLNHNVMYWYQQKSSQAPKLLFHYYDKDFNNEADTPDNFQSRRPNTSFCFLDIRSPGLGDTAMYLCATSSDPGTGEAFFGQGTRLTVV.

This clonotype appeared many times. This chain uses TRBV10-3 with TRBJ1-5, with D perhaps matching TRBD1 (5 bases). V lost 2 bases and J lost 2, with 10 bases in between. Germline lookup yields CDR1 ENHRY and CDR2 SYGVKD. The CDR3 has 15 amino acids. As DNA, the CDR3 is TGTGCCATCAGTGAGGGGGGGTCGGGCAATCAGCCCCAGCATTTT. Translated: CAISEGGSGNQPQHF.

This clonotype was picked up many times. The J gene is TRBJ2-7, the V gene TRBV20-1; D perhaps matches TRBD1 (6 bases). CDR1 and CDR2 from the germline V gene are DFQATT and SNEGSKA (reference sequence). V was cut by 5 bases and J by 0 bases, with 14 bases left in between. This CDR3 comprises 14 residues. The DNA for the CDR3 is TGCAGTGCTGTAGACAGGATCCACTCCTACGAGCAGTACTTC. It yields the protein CSAVDRIHSYEQYF.

V usage is TRBV12-3 or TRBV12-4 and J usage is TRBJ2-5, with D possibly TRBD2 on 6 matching bases. Trimming took 4 bases from V and 3 from J, leaving 15 bases between them. The CDR3 covers 15 residues. The CDR3 sequence: CASSSGGAMKETQYF. In DNA form, the CDR3 reads TGTGCCAGCAGTTCCGGCGGGGCTATGAAAGAGACCCAGTACTTC.

The chain is built from TRBV7-6 and TRBJ2-7; no firm D call. Germline loops: CDR1 SGHVS, CDR2 FNYEAQ. The CDR3 sequence is 12 residues long. With 4 bases removed from V and 2 bases from J, the gap between germline ends came to 6 bases. The CDR3 reads CASSSQTYEQYF. CDR3 nucleotide sequence: TGTGCCAGCAGCTCTCAGACCTACGAGCAGTACTTC.

This clonotype appeared a few times. The V call is TRBV3-1, the J call TRBJ2-5, with D perhaps matching TRBD1 or TRBD2 (5 bases each). Trimming pared 6 bases from V and 4 bases from J, leaving 18 bases between. This CDR3 is built from 15 residues. The germline V gene has CDR1 LGHDT and CDR2 YNNKEL (reference sequence). The CDR3: CASSAGHTEVETQYF. The CDR3 coding sequence is TGTGCCAGCAGTGCCGGACATACGGAGGTAGAGACCCAGTACTTC.

In this sample, this clonotype turned up many times. The chain links TRBV29-1 to TRBJ2-7; maybe TRBD1 (6 bases). This CDR3 has 12 residues. The ends were cut back, 6 bases at V and 4 bases at J, with 13 bases in the middle. Germline assignment: CDR1 SQVTM and CDR2 ANQGSEA. CDR3 sequence: CSVTITGYEQYF. The CDR3 nucleotides read TGCAGCGTCACAATTACAGGGTACGAGCAGTACTTC.

V is TRBV20-1 and J is TRBJ2-2, with a weak D call TRBD1 (6 bases). Trimming shortened V by 0 bases and J by 2 bases, and 16 bases separated the two germline ends. The CDR3 has 17 residues. Germline CDR1 is DFQATT and CDR2 is SNEGSKA (reference sequence). The CDR3 bases are TGCAGTGCTAGAGATTTCGGGCAGGGGCTAAACACCGGGGAGCTGTTTTTT. Protein sequence: CSARDFGQGLNTGELFF.

This chain uses TRBV5-1 with TRBJ2-1; no clear D. The CDR3 totals 17 residues. Trimming left V 0 bases short and J 0 bases short, with 13 bases between. CDR1 is SGHRS, CDR2 YFSETQ, per germline. The CDR3 is CASSLVGIESSYNEQFF. For the CDR3, the DNA is TGCGCCAGCAGCTTGGTAGGCATCGAAAGCTCCTACAATGAGCAGTTCTTC.

J is TRBJ1-6 and V is TRBV29-1, with 9 nucleotides matching TRBD1. J lost 7 bases, V lost 8 bases, and 9 bases had no gene match. Germline V gives CDR1 SQVTM, CDR2 ANQGSEA. CDR3 length equals 14 residues. CDR3 residues: CSSVPGTGNSPLHF. In nucleotides, the CDR3 is TGCAGCTCGGTCCCCGGGACAGGGAATTCACCCCTCCACTTT.

This clonotype came up once. At one of its ends the junction is not consistent with the germline gene, which may arise from a read error. The gene calls are TRBV3-1 and TRBJ2-7; D is perhaps TRBD1 (7 bases). The CDR3 runs 13 residues. Germline V gene data show CDR1 as LGHDT and CDR2 as YNNKEL (reference sequence). Here the CDR3 reads CASSQEGGQGVHF. The CDR3 DNA follows: TGTGCCAGCAGCCAAGAAGGAGGGCAGGGGGTGCACTTC.

Ten or more counts support this clonotype. This chain uses TRBV27 with TRBJ2-3; either TRBD1 or TRBD2 may fit D (6 bases each). Germline V gene lookup returns CDR1 MNHEY and CDR2 SMNVEV (reference sequence). Trimming shortened V by 2 bases and J by 3 bases, and 21 bases separated the two germline ends. The CDR3 runs 18 residues. The DNA for the CDR3 is TGTGCCAGCAGTTTACTACCTCCCGGGGGCCTTAGGACAGATACGCAGTATTTT. Residues: CASSLLPPGGLRTDTQYF.

This clonotype was found a few times. CDR3 DNA sequence: TGTGCCAGCACCCTGACAGGAAAAGAGACCCAGTACTTC. Its protein is CASTLTGKETQYF. The J gene is TRBJ2-5, the V gene TRBV27; D may be TRBD1 (6 bases). The CDR3 has 13 residues. Germline V gene sequence: CDR1 MNHEY, CDR2 SMNVEV (reference sequence). V shed 7 bases and J shed 3 bases, with 12 bases lying between them.

This sequence joins TRBV12-3 or TRBV12-4 and TRBJ2-2, with D possibly being TRBD2 (6 bases). The ends were cut back, 1 base at V and 4 bases at J, with 10 bases in the middle. This CDR3 is built from 15 residues. The CDR3 here is CASSLGLVTTGELFF. The CDR3 DNA sequence: TGTGCCAGCAGTTTAGGACTAGTTACCACCGGGGAGCTGTTTTTT.

This clonotype came up many times. This sequence joins TRBV20-1 and TRBJ2-1; D not certain. The CDR3 loop spans 12 amino acids. Germline values: CDR1 DFQATT, CDR2 SNEGSKA (reference sequence). V was trimmed by 3 bases and J by 13 bases, leaving 16 bases between them. The chain's CDR3 is CSASTLAFPQFF. CDR3 sequence (DNA): TGCAGTGCTAGTACATTGGCTTTCCCCCAGTTCTTC.

This clonotype was found a few times. The gene calls are TRBV15 and TRBJ1-1; D gene uncertain. Deletions cut 1 base from V and 8 bases from J, with 14 bases between. CDR3 size: 14 residues. Germline CDR1 LNHNV, CDR2 YYDKDF (reference sequence). The CDR3 reads CATSRGAAEKEAFF. CDR3 nucleotide sequence: TGTGCCACCAGCAGAGGGGCGGCGGAAAAAGAAGCTTTCTTT.

The chain has TRBV24-1 and TRBJ2-2, with TRBD1 matching 10 bases. Germline V lookup: CDR1 KGHDR, CDR2 SFDVKD. J lost 7 bases, V lost 0 bases, and 10 bases had no gene match. The CDR3 is made up of 18 amino acids. CDR3 sequence (DNA): TGTGCCACCAGTGATTTGCATTATACAGGGACAGGGGTCGGGGAGCTGTTTTTT. Residues: CATSDLHYTGTGVGELFF.

The chain employs TRBV29-1 and TRBJ2-7; TRBD2 is a possible D gene (5 bases). There are 11 residues in the CDR3. Trimming cost V 4 bases and J 6 bases, with 10 bases left between them. From germline, CDR1 is SQVTM and CDR2 ANQGSEA. CDR3 in DNA: TGCAGCGTTGGGACGGCGGGCGAGCAGTACTTC. Its protein product is CSVGTAGEQYF.

V usage is TRBV20-1 and J usage is TRBJ2-1; D not certain. The CDR3 has 13 amino acids. CDR1 is DFQATT, CDR2 SNEGSKA, per germline (reference sequence). The V gene lost 0 bases and the J gene lost 6 bases, with 9 bases spanning the gap. CDR3 DNA sequence: TGCAGTGCTAGAGAATCGCCGGCCAATGAGCAGTTCTTC. Protein: CSARESPANEQFF.

In its sample, this clonotype was seen a few times. The chain joins TRBV7-2 to TRBJ2-1; TRBD2 aligns across 10 bases. V lost 2 bases, J lost 6 bases, and 4 bases stayed unmatched. CDR3 length equals 15 residues. Germline lookup yields CDR1 SGHTA and CDR2 FQGNSA. CDR3 residues: CASSLTSGVFNEQFF. The CDR3 DNA sequence: TGTGCCAGCAGCTTAACTAGCGGGGTTTTCAATGAGCAGTTCTTC.

In this sample, this clonotype turned up a few times. The rearrangement links TRBV10-3 to TRBJ2-7, with a possible D match to TRBD1 (7 bases). Germline V gene sequence: CDR1 ENHRY, CDR2 SYGVKD. The germline V and J ends were trimmed by 2 bases and 1 base, with 12 bases remaining between them. CDR3 length: 15 residues. The CDR3 sequence: CAISERAGGSYEQYF. Written as DNA, the CDR3 is TGTGCCATCAGTGAGCGTGCAGGGGGGTCCTACGAGCAGTACTTC.

This clonotype appeared many times. The chain is built from TRBV20-1 and TRBJ2-1, with 9 bases matching TRBD2. The CDR3 length is 16 residues. Looked up from germline, CDR1 is DFQATT and CDR2 is SNEGSKA (reference sequence). J gave up 8 bases and V 3 bases, and 14 bases lay outside the gene matches. The CDR3: CSASWVDSGSVDEQFF. The CDR3, as DNA: TGCAGTGCTAGCTGGGTGGATAGCGGGAGTGTCGATGAGCAGTTCTTC.